A single T cell receptor (beta chain) is shown here with its context. The specificity of this receptor is unknown. No quality values exist for individual bases; no much larger clone is one base distant. TCR CDR3 regions were amplified from genomic DNA by multiplex PCR using the deep immunoSEQ assay. Extracted genomic DNA from each cell subset was distributed evenly across all wells of several immunoSEQ 96-well plates, and each plate was treated as a replicate. Each replicate PCR for sorted subsets received roughly 0.2 ug genomic DNA, equal to some 32,000 T cell genomes. The purified libraries were quantified using a Qubit 3.0 fluorometer, sized with a Bioanalyzer 2100, and then quantified again using the KAPA Library Quantification kit. Every immunoSEQ 96-well plate was sequenced on a dedicated single-read 150-cycle Illumina NextSeq 550 flow cell. The study's own analysis went as follows. Because the immunoSEQ output held only junctional sequences and lacked quality scores, the filtering could not match the filtering applied to full-length reads. Sequences were annotated with PyIR, a Python wrapper for IgBLAST v1.9, and V/J genes and CDR3 were assigned using IMGT germline references. Reads were removed for weak V/J assignments (E-value above 1e-6), missing CDR3, stop codons, out-of-frame junctions, or ambiguous translated residues. A V3J clonotype was defined by an identical inferred V gene, J gene, and CDR3 amino acid sequence. The percentage overlap between two repertoires was calculated by dividing the number of shared unique clonotypes by the size of the smaller repertoire. Richness of each repertoire was evaluated using RTK rarefaction, the Chao1 estimator, and Recon v2.1 estimates of unobserved clonotypes. For all TCRbeta clonotypes obtained by the gDNA method from a few donors, generation probabilities were computed with OLGA. The immuneACCESS repertoire file appears here via TCRdb, limited to in-frame rearrangements. These files lack a portion of the clones; in checked studies, under half of the deficit traces to unresolved V genes, and the cause of the others is not known. D and trimming come from the DNA, and the V and J calls and clone size come from that table. The table for this sample lists 800,000 to 950,000 clones; 96% of them were counted only once. Around 0.21% of the sample rests with the top ten.

The data derive from a study of shared clonotypes between healthy human individuals (dated by TCRdb to the early 2020s). Some background on the complete study: A couple of women and three men aged 18 to 49 years were included in the cohort. For each donor, three plates each were used for CD4 naive and CD4 memory, two plates were used for CD8 naive, and one plate was used for CD8 memory. Blood TCR repertoires of about five healthy adults were deeply sequenced to estimate repertoire size and the extent of clonotype sharing between individuals. Different laboratories and diverse techniques were used to prepare libraries and sequence TCR repertoires, to increase sequencing depth and limit assay-specific biases. Between about 0.94 and 8.9 billion PBMCs per donor were obtained by leukapheresis.

Results and caveats for the whole study, not just this receptor: Clonotypes shared by all four sorted-subset donors showed higher generation probabilities than non-shared clonotypes. The small number of donors limited the genetic and exposure-history diversity represented. Incomplete sequencing was indicated by rarefaction of sorted-subset datasets, despite the large sequencing depth. Across a handful of donors, approximately 5% of naive CD4, roughly 3.5% of naive CD8, approximately 2.5% of memory CD4, and 0.4% to 0.45% of memory CD8 clonotypes were shared. Only blood was sampled, and tissue TCR repertoires likely differ from those in blood. Pairwise subsampling indicated that sequencing depth was expected to affect the degree of clonotype sharing among donors. Naive subsets generally had larger estimated clonotype richness than memory subsets did.

CDR1 and CDR2, looked up from the germline V gene, are MNHEY and SVGAGI. At the junction V is shortened by 4 bases and J by 2 bases; bases outside the gene matches: 6. From cysteine to phenylalanine, the CDR3 is 16 amino acids long. This entry keeps only the CDR3 DNA: 48 bases, framed from base 1. CD8 naive samples consisted of CD45RO-negative cells that were positively selected for CCR7, yielding a CD45RA+CCR7+ population without TemRA cells. The donors were healthy, HIV-negative adults with no recently reported acute infections or vaccinations. Every donor was a Caucasian adult living in Nashville, Tennessee, USA. After blood collection by leukapheresis, PBMCs were isolated using Ficoll-Histopaque density gradient centrifugation and then cryopreserved in the vapor phase of liquid nitrogen. Purity and quantity of every magnetically sorted T cell population were checked by analytical flow cytometry. Genomic DNA was isolated from each sorted fraction and quantified by UV absorbance on a Nanodrop 2000c.

Here the chain combines TRBV6-5 and TRBJ2-3, with 10 central nucleotides matching TRBD2. Sequences were obtained from naive CD8+ T cells sorted from blood. The cell subset or site label for this specimen denotes: CD45RA+CCR7+. This clonotype was obtained from a man aged 25 to 45 in good health. The encoded CDR3 is CASSSLAGHPTDTQYF. The nucleotides are TGTGCCAGCAGTTCACTAGCGGGACATCCCACAGATACGCAGTATTTT.